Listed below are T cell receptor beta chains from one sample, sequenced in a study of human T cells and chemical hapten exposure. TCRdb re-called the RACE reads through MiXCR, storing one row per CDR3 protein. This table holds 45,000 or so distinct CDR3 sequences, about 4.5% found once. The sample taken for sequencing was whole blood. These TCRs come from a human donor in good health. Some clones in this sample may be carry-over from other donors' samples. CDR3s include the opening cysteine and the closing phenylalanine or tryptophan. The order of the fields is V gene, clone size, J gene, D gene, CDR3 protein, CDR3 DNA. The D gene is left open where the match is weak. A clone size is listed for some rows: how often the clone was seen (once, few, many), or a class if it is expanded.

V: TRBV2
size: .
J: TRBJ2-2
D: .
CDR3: CASSVMVRTGELFF
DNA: TGTGCCAGCAGTGTTATGGTACGGACGGGGGAGCTGTTTTTT

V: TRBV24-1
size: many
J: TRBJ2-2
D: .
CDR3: CATSDSRSTGELFF
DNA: TGTGCCACCAGTGATTCCCGTTCGACCGGGGAGCTGTTTTTT

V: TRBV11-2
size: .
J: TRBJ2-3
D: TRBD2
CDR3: CASSITGTSFSTDTQYF
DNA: TGTGCCAGCAGCATAACCGGGACTAGCTTTAGCACAGATACGCAGTATTTT

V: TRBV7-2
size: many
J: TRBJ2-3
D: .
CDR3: CASSYRAVRRADTQYF
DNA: TGTGCCAGCAGCTACAGGGCGGTGAGGAGGGCAGATACGCAGTATTTT

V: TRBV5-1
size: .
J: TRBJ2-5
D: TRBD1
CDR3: CASSLQGLKETQYF
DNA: TGCGCCAGCAGCTTACAGGGGCTGAAAGAGACCCAGTACTTC

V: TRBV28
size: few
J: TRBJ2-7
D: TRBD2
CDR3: CASSKRLASSYEQYF
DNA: TGTGCCAGCAGCAAAAGACTAGCAAGCTCCTACGAGCAGTACTTC

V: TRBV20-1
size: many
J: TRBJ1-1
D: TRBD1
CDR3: CSARRTGEREAFF
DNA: TGCAGTGCTAGACGGACAGGAGAACGTGAAGCTTTCTTT

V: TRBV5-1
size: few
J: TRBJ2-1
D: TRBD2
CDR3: CATRGLGEGSYNEQFF
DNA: TGCGCCACCCGGGGTTTGGGGGAGGGTTCCTACAATGAGCAGTTCTTC

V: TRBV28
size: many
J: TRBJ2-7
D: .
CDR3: CASSSTLRSYEQYF
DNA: TGTGCCAGCAGTTCTACCCTCCGTTCCTACGAGCAGTACTTC

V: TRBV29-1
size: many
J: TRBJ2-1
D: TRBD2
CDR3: CSVVKGRDEQFF
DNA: TGCAGCGTTGTTAAGGGGAGGGATGAGCAGTTCTTC

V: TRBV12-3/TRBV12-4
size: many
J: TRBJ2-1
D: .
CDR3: CATEGSSYNEQFF
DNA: TGTGCCACCGAAGGTAGTTCCTACAATGAGCAGTTCTTC

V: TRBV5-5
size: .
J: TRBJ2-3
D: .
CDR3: CASSLGLDRISTDTQYF
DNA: TGTGCCAGCAGCTTGGGGCTTGACCGAATAAGCACAGATACGCAGTATTTT